This T cell receptor (beta chain) was sequenced in a study of T cell responses to AZD1222 COVID-19 vaccine. The CDR3 sequence is 13 residues long. V gave up 5 bases and J gave up 10 bases; unmatched junction bases: 7. Germline CDR1 reads SGHTA; CDR2 reads FQGNSA. The sample holds one count of this clone. Only in-frame clones appear in the TCRdb table, and some are missing; sequencing was by immunoSEQ multiplex PCR. The sample records around 72,000 clones, around 86% being singletons. The source material was peripheral blood, sampled on day 0 of AZD1222 vaccination. The rearrangement uses TRBV7-2 and TRBJ1-1, with TRBD1 identical over 10 bases. This TCR derives from an adult in good health. The CDR3 reads CASSHPGQGPAFF. CDR3 in DNA: TGTGCCAGCAGCCACCCGGGACAGGGGCCAGCTTTCTTT.